This T cell receptor (beta chain) is drawn from a study of metastatic and nonmetastatic thyroid tumors. At the level of the study: From malignant and benign thyroid patients, repertoires in blood and in tumor or nodule tissue were compared.

Each patient came to thyroid surgery without any prior treatment (of any kind). Original methodology: It was from CDR3 differences across clinicopathological groups that a distant-metastasis classifier for papillary thyroid cancer was built. TCRdb re-clonotyped the PCR reads through MiXCR. The V and J calls, along with clone size, are taken from TCRdb and not from the paper's own processing. The sample carries tens of thousands of clones, 25% to 30% recorded once. This clone occurred many times. What it recognizes is unknown. The CDR3 contains 16 residues. V was pared by 2 bases and J by 0 bases, with 8 bases between. CDR1 and CDR2 (germline): MDHEN, SYDVKM. Study-level results: Significantly greater TCR beta diversity was reportedly found in malignant thyroid tumors than in benign nodules (in blood and tumor).

The chain has TRBV28 and TRBJ1-6; D remains ambiguous. The origin of this receptor is a female donor with papillary thyroid cancer or a benign thyroid nodule (not recorded which). Some clones in this sample may be carry-over from other donors' samples. Sequencing input: blood. The DNA of the CDR3 is TGTGCCAGCAGTTTACTTGGGTCCTCCTATAATTCACCCCTCCACTTT. As protein: CASSLLGSSYNSPLHF. The full variable domain, in which reference TRBV28 and TRBJ1-6 provide the parts outside the CDR3, is DVKVTQSSRYLVKRTGEKVFLECVQDMDHENMFWYRQDPGLGLRLIYFSYDVKMKEKGDIPEGYSVSREKKERFSLILESASTNQTSMYLCASSLLGSSYNSPLHFGNGTRLTVT.